This TCR beta chain was identified in a study of Ad26.COV2.S vaccination and SARS-CoV-2 variants. Documented treatment: roughly 18 received Ad26.COV2.S at low or high dose, single or two shots; a few received placebo; per-sample allocation not given. Samples came from day 63 after the first vaccine or placebo injection. TCRdb keeps only in-frame clones here, not all; method: immunoSEQ multiplex PCR. Counted here are 200,000 to 300,000 clones, over 75% occurring once; the ten biggest clones make up approximately 12%. Germline-derived CDR1 and CDR2 are PRHDT and FYEKMQ (reference sequence). The CDR3 loop spans 16 amino acids. V was pared by 3 bases and J by 0 bases, with 2 bases of the junction left unmatched.

Sample: peripheral blood, taken in a trial of Ad26.COV2.S vaccine versus placebo. The chain joins TRBV13 to TRBJ2-3; 11 bases line up with TRBD2. This clonotype originated in a person between 18 and 65 years old who received the Ad26.COV2.S COVID-19 vaccine or a placebo. CDR3 sequence (DNA): TGTGCCAGCAGCTTCGGGACTAGCGGTAGCACAGATACGCAGTATTTT. This encodes CASSFGTSGSTDTQYF.